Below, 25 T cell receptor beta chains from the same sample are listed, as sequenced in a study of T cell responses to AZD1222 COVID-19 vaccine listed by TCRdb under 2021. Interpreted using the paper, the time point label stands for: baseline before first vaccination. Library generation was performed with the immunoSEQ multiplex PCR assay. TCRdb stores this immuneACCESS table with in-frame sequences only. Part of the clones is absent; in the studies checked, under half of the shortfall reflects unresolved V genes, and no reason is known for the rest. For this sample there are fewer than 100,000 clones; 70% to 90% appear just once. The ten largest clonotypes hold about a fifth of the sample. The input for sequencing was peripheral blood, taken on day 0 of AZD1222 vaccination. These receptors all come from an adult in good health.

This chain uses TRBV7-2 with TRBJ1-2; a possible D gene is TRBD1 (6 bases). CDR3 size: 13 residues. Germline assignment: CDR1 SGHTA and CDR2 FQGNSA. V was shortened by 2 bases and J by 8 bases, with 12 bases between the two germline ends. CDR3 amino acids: CASSLRAGDGYTF. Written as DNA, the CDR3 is TGTGCCAGCAGCTTACGGGCAGGGGACGGCTACACCTTC.

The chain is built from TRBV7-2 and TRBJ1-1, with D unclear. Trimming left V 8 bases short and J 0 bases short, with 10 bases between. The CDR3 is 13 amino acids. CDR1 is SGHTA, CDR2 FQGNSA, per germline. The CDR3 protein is CASAKGMNTEAFF. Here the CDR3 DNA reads TGTGCCAGCGCTAAAGGGATGAACACTGAAGCTTTCTTT.

In DNA, the CDR3 is TGTGCCAGCAGCTTAGGGACTAGGGGAACAACCGGGGAGCTGTTTTTT. It encodes CASSLGTRGTTGELFF. This sequence joins TRBV7-6 and TRBJ2-2; 7 bases align to TRBD2. V dropped 1 base and J dropped 5; count of bases not matched to a gene: 7. The CDR3 runs 16 residues. Germline lookup yields CDR1 SGHVS and CDR2 FNYEAQ.

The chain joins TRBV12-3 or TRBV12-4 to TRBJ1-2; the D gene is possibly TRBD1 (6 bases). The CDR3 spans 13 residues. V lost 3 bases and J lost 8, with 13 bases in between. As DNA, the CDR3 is TGTGCCAGCAGTTTGAGTCAGGGGATGGGCTACACCTTC. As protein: CASSLSQGMGYTF.

CDR3 in amino acids: CASSSQGGVETQYF. CDR3 DNA sequence: TGTGCCAGCAGCAGCCAGGGTGGGGTTGAGACCCAGTACTTC. The chain employs TRBV7-2 and TRBJ2-5; tentatively, D is TRBD1 (5 bases). CDR1 is SGHTA and CDR2 is FQGNSA in the germline V gene. V lost 5 bases and J lost 5, with 15 bases in between. The CDR3 has 14 residues. Full variable domain (remainder filled in from reference TRBV7-2 and TRBJ2-5): GAGVSQSPSNKVTEKGKDVELRCDPISGHTALYWYRQSLGQGLEFLIYFQGNSAPDKSGLPSDRFSAERTGGSVSTLTIQRTQQEDSAVYLCASSSQGGVETQYFGPGTRLLVL.

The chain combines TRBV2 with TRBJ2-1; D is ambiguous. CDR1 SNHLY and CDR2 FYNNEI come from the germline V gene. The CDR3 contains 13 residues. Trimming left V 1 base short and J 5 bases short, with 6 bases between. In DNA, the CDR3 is TGTGCCAGCAGTGAAGTCCGGGACAATGAGCAGTTCTTC. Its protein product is CASSEVRDNEQFF.

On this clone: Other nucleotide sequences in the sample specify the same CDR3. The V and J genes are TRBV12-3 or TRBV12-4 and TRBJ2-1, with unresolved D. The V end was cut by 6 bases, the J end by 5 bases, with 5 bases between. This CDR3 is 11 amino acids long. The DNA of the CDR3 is TGTGCCAGCAGCCCCCACAATGAGCAGTTCTTC. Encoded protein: CASSPHNEQFF.

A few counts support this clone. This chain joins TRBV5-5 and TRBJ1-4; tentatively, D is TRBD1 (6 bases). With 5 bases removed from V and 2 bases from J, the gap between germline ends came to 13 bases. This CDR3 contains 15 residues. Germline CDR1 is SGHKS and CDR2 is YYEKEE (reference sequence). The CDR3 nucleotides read TGTGCCAGCAGTCCAGGGGCAGGCACTAATGAAAAACTGTTTTTT. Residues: CASSPGAGTNEKLFF.

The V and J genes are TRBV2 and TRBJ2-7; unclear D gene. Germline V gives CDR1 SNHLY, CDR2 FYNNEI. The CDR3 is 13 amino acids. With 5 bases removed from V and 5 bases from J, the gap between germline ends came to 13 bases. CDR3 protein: CASSPDGQDEQYF. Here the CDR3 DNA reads TGTGCCAGCAGTCCGGACGGTCAGGACGAGCAGTACTTC.

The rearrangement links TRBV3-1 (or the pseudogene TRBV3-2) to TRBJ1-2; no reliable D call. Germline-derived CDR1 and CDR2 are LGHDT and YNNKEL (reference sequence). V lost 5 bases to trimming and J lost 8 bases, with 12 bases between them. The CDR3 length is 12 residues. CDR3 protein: CASSDREEGYTF. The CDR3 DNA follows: TGTGCCAGCAGCGACCGGGAAGAGGGCTACACCTTC.

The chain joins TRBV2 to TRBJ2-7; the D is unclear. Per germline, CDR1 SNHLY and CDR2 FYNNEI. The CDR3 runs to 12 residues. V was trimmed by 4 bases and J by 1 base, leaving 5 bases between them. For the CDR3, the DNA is TGTGCCAGCAGTGCCCAGTCCTACGAGCAGTACTTC. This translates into CASSAQSYEQYF. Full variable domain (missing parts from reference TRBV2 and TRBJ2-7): EPEVTQTPSHQVTQMGQEVILRCVPISNHLYFYWYRQILGQKVEFLVSFYNNEISEKSEIFDDQFSVERPDGSNFTLKIRSTKLEDSAMYFCASSAQSYEQYFGPGTRLTVT.

CDR3 sequence: CASSPRTGTSGNTIYF. In DNA form, the CDR3 reads TGTGCCAGCAGCCCCCGGACAGGGACCTCTGGAAACACCATATATTTT. This chain uses TRBV16 with TRBJ1-3; TRBD1 matches 8 bases. Germline V gene lookup returns CDR1 KGHSY and CDR2 FQNENV. V was clipped by 4 bases and J by 0 bases; unmatched bases: 5. The CDR3 contains 16 residues.

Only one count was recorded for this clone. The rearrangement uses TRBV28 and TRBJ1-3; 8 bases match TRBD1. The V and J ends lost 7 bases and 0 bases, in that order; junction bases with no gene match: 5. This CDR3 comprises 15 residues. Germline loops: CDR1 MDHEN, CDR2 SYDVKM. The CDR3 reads CASTLGTGSGNTIYF. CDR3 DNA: TGTGCCAGCACTTTGGGGACAGGCTCTGGAAACACCATATATTTT. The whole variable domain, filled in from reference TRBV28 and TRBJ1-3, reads DVKVTQSSRYLVKRTGEKVFLECVQDMDHENMFWYRQDPGLGLRLIYFSYDVKMKEKGDIPEGYSVSREKKERFSLILESASTNQTSMYLCASTLGTGSGNTIYFGEGSWLTVV.

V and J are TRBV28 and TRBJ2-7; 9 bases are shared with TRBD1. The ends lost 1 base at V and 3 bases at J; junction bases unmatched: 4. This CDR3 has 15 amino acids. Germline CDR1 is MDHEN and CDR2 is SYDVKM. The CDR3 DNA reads TGTGCCAGCAGTTTATCCGGGACAGGGAGCTACGAGCAGTACTTC. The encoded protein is CASSLSGTGSYEQYF.

The CDR3 sequence is CASSLWQGFTDTQYF. CDR3 in DNA: TGTGCCAGCAGTTTATGGCAGGGGTTTACAGATACGCAGTATTTT. This chain connects TRBV28 to TRBJ2-3, with D maybe TRBD1 (6 bases). The germline V gene has CDR1 MDHEN and CDR2 SYDVKM. V was cut by 0 bases and J by 3 bases, with 10 bases left in between. The CDR3 has 15 residues.

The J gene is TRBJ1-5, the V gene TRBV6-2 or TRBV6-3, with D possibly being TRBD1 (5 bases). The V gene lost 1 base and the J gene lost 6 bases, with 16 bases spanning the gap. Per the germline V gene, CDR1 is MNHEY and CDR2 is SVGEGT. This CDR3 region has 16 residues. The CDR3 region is CASSYFNRGVGQPQHF. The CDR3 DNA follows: TGTGCCAGCAGTTACTTCAATCGAGGGGTGGGTCAGCCCCAGCATTTT.

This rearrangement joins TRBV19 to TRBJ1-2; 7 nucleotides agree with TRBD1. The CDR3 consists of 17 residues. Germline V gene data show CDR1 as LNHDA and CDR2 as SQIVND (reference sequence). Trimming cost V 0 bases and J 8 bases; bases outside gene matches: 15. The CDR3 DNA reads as TGTGCCAGTAGTATAGAGCTACCGACAGGGAACGGGCTAGGCTACACCTTC. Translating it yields CASSIELPTGNGLGYTF. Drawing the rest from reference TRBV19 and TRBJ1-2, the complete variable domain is DGGITQSPKYLFRKEGQNVTLSCEQNLNHDAMYWYRQDPGQGLRLIYYSQIVNDFQKGDIAEGYSVSREKKESFPLTVTSAQKNPTAFYLCASSIELPTGNGLGYTFGSGTRLTVV.

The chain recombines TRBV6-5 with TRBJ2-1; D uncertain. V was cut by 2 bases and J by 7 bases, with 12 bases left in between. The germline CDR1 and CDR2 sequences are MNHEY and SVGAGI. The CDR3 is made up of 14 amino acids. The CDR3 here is CASSYPGTVNEQFF. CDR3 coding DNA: TGTGCCAGCAGTTACCCGGGTACAGTGAATGAGCAGTTCTTC.

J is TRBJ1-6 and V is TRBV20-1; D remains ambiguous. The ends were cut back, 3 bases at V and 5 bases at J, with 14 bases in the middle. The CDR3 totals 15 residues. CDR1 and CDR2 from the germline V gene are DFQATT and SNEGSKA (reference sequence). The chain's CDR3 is CSASGLRQDNSPLHF. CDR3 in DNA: TGCAGTGCTAGTGGATTGCGTCAGGATAATTCACCCCTCCACTTT.

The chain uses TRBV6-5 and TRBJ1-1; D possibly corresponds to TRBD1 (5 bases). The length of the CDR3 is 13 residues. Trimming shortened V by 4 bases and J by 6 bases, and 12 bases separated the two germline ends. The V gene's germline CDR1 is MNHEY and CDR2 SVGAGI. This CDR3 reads CASSSAGDAEAFF. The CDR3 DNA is TGTGCCAGCAGTTCCGCGGGGGACGCTGAAGCTTTCTTT.

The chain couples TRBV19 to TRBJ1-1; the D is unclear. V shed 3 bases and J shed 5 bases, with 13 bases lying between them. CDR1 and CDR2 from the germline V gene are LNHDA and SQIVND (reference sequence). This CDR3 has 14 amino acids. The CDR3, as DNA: TGTGCCAGTAGTATGATCGGGCCCCAAACTGAAGCTTTCTTT. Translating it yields CASSMIGPQTEAFF.

CDR3 amino acids: CASSPGGGREKLFF. CDR3 in DNA: TGTGCCAGCTCCCCCGGAGGGGGGCGGGAAAAACTGTTTTTT. This sequence joins TRBV18 and TRBJ1-4; D may be TRBD1 (6 bases). V lost 6 bases and J lost 8, with 16 bases in between. The germline gives CDR1 KGHSH, CDR2 LQKENI. The CDR3 loop spans 14 amino acids. Variable domain in full (rest from reference TRBV18 and TRBJ1-4): NAGVMQNPRHLVRRRGQEARLRCSPMKGHSHVYWYRQLPEEGLKFMVYLQKENIIDESGMPKERFSAEFPKEGPSILRIQQVVRGDSAAYFCASSPGGGREKLFFGSGTQLSVL.

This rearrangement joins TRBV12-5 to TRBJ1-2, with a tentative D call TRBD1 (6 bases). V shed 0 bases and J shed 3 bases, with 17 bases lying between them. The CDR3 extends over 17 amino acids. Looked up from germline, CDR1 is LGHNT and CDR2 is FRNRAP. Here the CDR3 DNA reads TGTGCTAGTGGTTTGGTACCTCCGAGACAGGCCGACTATGGCTACACCTTC. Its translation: CASGLVPPRQADYGYTF.

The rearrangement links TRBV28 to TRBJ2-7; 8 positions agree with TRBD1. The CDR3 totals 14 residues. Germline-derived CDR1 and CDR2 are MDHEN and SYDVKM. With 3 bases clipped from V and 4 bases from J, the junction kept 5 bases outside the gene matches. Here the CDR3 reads CASSLAGGPYEQYF. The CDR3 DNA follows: TGTGCCAGCAGTTTGGCAGGGGGCCCGTACGAGCAGTACTTC.

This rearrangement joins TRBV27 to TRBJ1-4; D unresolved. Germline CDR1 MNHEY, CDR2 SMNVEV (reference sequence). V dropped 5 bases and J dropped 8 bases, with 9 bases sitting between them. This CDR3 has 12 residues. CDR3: CASSGMEEKLFF. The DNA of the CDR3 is TGTGCCAGCAGTGGAATGGAGGAAAAACTGTTTTTT.